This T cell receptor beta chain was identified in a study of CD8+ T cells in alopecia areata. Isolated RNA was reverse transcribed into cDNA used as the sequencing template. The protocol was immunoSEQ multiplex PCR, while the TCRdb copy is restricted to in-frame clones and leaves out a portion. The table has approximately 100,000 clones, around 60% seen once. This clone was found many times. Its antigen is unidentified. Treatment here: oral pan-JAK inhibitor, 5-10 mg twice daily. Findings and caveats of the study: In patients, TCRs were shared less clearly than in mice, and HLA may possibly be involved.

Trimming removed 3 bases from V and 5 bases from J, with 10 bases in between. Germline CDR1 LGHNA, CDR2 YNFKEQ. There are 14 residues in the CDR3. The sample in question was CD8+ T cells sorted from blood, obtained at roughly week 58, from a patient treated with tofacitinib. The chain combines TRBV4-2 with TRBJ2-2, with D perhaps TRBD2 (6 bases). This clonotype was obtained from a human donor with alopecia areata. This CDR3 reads CASSQGGETGELFF. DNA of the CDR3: TGTGCCAGCAGCCAGGGGGGTGAAACCGGGGAGCTGTTTTTT.